Below are 17 T cell receptor beta chains sequenced from a single sample in a study of T-cell memory formation after mild COVID-19. Each CDR3 protein is one row after TCRdb ran MiXCR on the 5' RACE reads. Of approximately 430,000 distinct CDR3 sequences listed, 20% to 30% were seen once; the top ten hold 10% to 15%. The sample was PBMCs or a T cell subset sorted from them (not recorded which). These TCRs come from an adult woman who had mild COVID-19 (a few samples of this study predate the infection). Cell type and time point are not known.

The chain's CDR3 is CASSRRGTSYEQYF. The DNA of the CDR3 is TGCGCCAGCAGTCGTCGGGGGACCTCCTACGAGCAGTACTTC. V is TRBV5-1 and J is TRBJ2-7; tentatively, D is TRBD2 (6 bases). CDR1 and CDR2 (germline): SGHRS, YFSETQ. V was trimmed by 5 bases and J by 0 bases, leaving 12 bases between them. The CDR3 sequence is 14 residues long.

In its sample, this clonotype was seen a few times. V usage is TRBV27 and J usage is TRBJ2-7, with 8 bases that match TRBD1. The CDR3 totals 14 residues. Losses at the gene ends were 6 bases for V and 2 bases for J; bases not matched to a gene: 6. Germline-derived CDR1 and CDR2 are MNHEY and SMNVEV (reference sequence). CDR3 DNA sequence: TGTGCCAGCAGAAAAGGACAGGGTCCCTACGAGCAGTACTTC. This encodes CASRKGQGPYEQYF.

This chain connects TRBV30 to TRBJ2-1, with 7 nucleotides matching TRBD1. The germline CDR1 and CDR2 sequences are GTSNPN and SVGIG (reference sequence). The CDR3 is made up of 12 amino acids. V lost 1 base to trimming and J lost 9 bases; unmatched junction nucleotides: 3. CDR3 amino acids: CAWSEGAGEQFF. The CDR3 DNA is TGTGCCTGGAGTGAGGGGGCAGGTGAGCAGTTCTTC.

The rearrangement joins TRBV11-2 to TRBJ2-7, with a tentative D call TRBD2 (6 bases). Trimming removed 10 bases from V and 1 base from J, with 20 bases in between. The CDR3 is 15 residues long. The V gene's germline CDR1 is SGHAT and CDR2 FQNNGV. CDR3 bases: TGTGCCACCGGCGGTGTCGAGACTAGATCCTACGAGCAGTACTTC. This codes for CATGGVETRSYEQYF. The entire variable domain, with the rest obtained from reference TRBV11-2 and TRBJ2-7, is as follows: EAGVAQSPRYKIIEKRQSVAFWCNPISGHATLYWYQQILGQGPKLLIQFQNNGVVDDSQLPKDRFSAERLKGVDSTLKIQPAKLEDSAVYLCATGGVETRSYEQYFGPGTRLTVT.

This clonotype was detected only a few times. V is TRBV4-3 and J is TRBJ1-4; D is undetermined. The CDR3 is 15 residues long. Germline V CDR1 and CDR2: LGHNA, YSLEER. V was trimmed by 0 bases and J by 5 bases, leaving 10 bases between them. The CDR3 loop is CASSQDWRRNEKLFF. CDR3 bases: TGCGCCAGCAGCCAAGACTGGCGGAGAAATGAAAAACTGTTTTTT.

The chain is built from TRBV7-6 and TRBJ1-6; 7 bases agree with TRBD1. Germline assignment: CDR1 SGHVS and CDR2 FNYEAQ. The CDR3 runs 16 residues. V trimming: 2 bases; J trimming: 2 bases; junction bases outside the gene matches: 3. The CDR3 region has the DNA TGTGCCAGCAGCTTAAGCGGGACAGCCTATAATTCACCCCTCCACTTT. This encodes CASSLSGTAYNSPLHF.

The chain joins TRBV20-1 to TRBJ2-3; tentatively, D is TRBD1 (6 bases). The germline V and J ends were trimmed by 3 bases and 5 bases, with 12 bases remaining between them. The CDR3 totals 13 residues. Germline values: CDR1 DFQATT, CDR2 SNEGSKA (reference sequence). CDR3 in DNA: TGCAGTGCTAGGGACAGCCGACGAGATACGCAGTATTTT. Its protein is CSARDSRRDTQYF.

V and J are TRBV3-1 and TRBJ1-1; no clear D. The CDR3 spans 12 residues. The V and J ends lost 1 base and 8 bases respectively, with 8 bases between them. Looked up from germline, CDR1 is LGHDT and CDR2 is YNNKEL (reference sequence). CDR3 sequence reads: CASSQAKGEAFF. CDR3 bases: TGTGCCAGCAGCCAAGCCAAGGGCGAAGCTTTCTTT.

This chain uses TRBV29-1 with TRBJ1-2; D possibly corresponds to TRBD1 (5 bases). With 3 bases removed from V and 3 bases from J, the gap between germline ends came to 11 bases. Germline loops: CDR1 SQVTM, CDR2 ANQGSEA. The CDR3 has 13 amino acids. The CDR3 sequence is CSVDRRGDYGYTF. CDR3 sequence (DNA): TGCAGCGTTGACCGGCGGGGGGACTATGGCTACACCTTC.

Written as DNA, the CDR3 is TGTGCCAGCAGTGGGACTAGCGGGAGTGCAGAGACCCAGTACTTC. This sequence encodes CASSGTSGSAETQYF. V is TRBV12-3 or TRBV12-4 and J is TRBJ2-5, with 14 bases lining up with TRBD2. With V trimmed by 5 bases and J by 4 bases, 3 bases remained unmatched. The CDR3 has 15 amino acids.

This clonotype was seen a handful of times. The chain links TRBV5-1 to TRBJ1-1; D ambiguous. V gave up 0 bases and J gave up 0 bases, with 6 bases separating them. The CDR3 length is 14 residues. Germline-derived CDR1 and CDR2 are SGHRS and YFSETQ. DNA for the CDR3: TGCGCCAGCAGCTTGGAAGAAATGAACACTGAAGCTTTCTTT. Protein: CASSLEEMNTEAFF.

The V call is TRBV29-1, the J call TRBJ2-3, with TRBD1 matching 8 bases. The CDR3 sequence is 14 residues long. The V and J ends lost 8 bases and 5 bases, in that order; junction bases with no gene match: 12. Per the germline V gene, CDR1 is SQVTM and CDR2 is ANQGSEA. CDR3 sequence reads: CSSMARGRLDTQYF. The CDR3 region has the DNA TGCAGCTCCATGGCCAGGGGGCGATTAGATACGCAGTATTTT.

The J gene is TRBJ1-1, the V gene TRBV7-2; 8 nucleotides line up with TRBD1. V dropped 4 bases and J dropped 6; count of bases not matched to a gene: 7. The CDR3 contains 14 residues. In germline, CDR1 is SGHTA, CDR2 FQGNSA. The CDR3 DNA sequence: TGTGCCAGCAGCTGGGGACAGGTCGGGGCTGAAGCTTTCTTT. This gives the protein CASSWGQVGAEAFF.

This clonotype has just a few counts. The chain has TRBV2 and TRBJ1-1; D is ambiguous. Germline CDR1 reads SNHLY; CDR2 reads FYNNEI. Trimming pared 6 bases from V and 2 bases from J, leaving 10 bases between. The CDR3 length is 13 residues. CDR3 nucleotide sequence: TGTGCCAGCAGGAAGAATTTTAACACTGAAGCTTTCTTT. Protein product: CASRKNFNTEAFF.

The rearrangement links TRBV5-6 to TRBJ1-1; TRBD1 matches at 9 bases. From germline, CDR1 is SGHDT and CDR2 YYEEEE. Unmatched junction bases numbered 7, after V lost 2 bases and J lost 11 bases. The CDR3 consists of 13 residues. CDR3 region: CASSLGAGQGAFF. CDR3 DNA: TGTGCCAGCAGCTTAGGGGCTGGACAGGGGGCTTTCTTT.

The chain combines TRBV29-1 with TRBJ2-7; maybe TRBD1 (5 bases). With 2 bases removed from V and 1 base from J, the gap between germline ends came to 9 bases. The CDR3 contains 13 residues. Germline V lookup: CDR1 SQVTM, CDR2 ANQGSEA. DNA for the CDR3: TGCAGCGTTGAATCCCAGGGTTCCTACGAGCAGTACTTC. Its protein is CSVESQGSYEQYF.

The rearrangement uses TRBV29-1 and TRBJ2-3; D gene unclear. CDR3 length equals 10 residues. V was cut by 7 bases and J by 1 base, with 3 bases left in between. CDR1 is SQVTM, CDR2 ANQGSEA, per germline. For the CDR3, the DNA is TGCAGCGGACGCACAGATACGCAGTATTTT. Protein sequence: CSGRTDTQYF.